Listed below are T cell receptor beta chains from one sample, sequenced in a study of cytomegalovirus exposure and HLA in healthy donors. The repertoire was sequenced with immunoSEQ multiplex PCR; TCRdb's copy has only in-frame clones and lacks some. Of under 80,000 clones listed, about 89% were seen once; the top ten hold 0.95% to 1.5%. Input material: PBMCs. These receptors came from a woman aged 18-35 years in good health and CMV-seronegative. The CDR3 runs from the conserved cysteine through the conserved F or W. D genes are given only for firm matches. The size field is filled for only some rows; it gives once, few, many or a size class.

>TRBV4-1|.|.|TRBJ1-3
CASSHGGRETGNTIYF
TGCGCCAGCAGCCACGGGGGACGGGAAACTGGAAACACCATATATTTT
>TRBV11-3|few|.|TRBJ2-1
CASSPDRDYNEQFF
TGTGCCAGCAGCCCTGACCGGGACTACAATGAGCAGTTCTTC
>TRBV9|.|TRBD2|TRBJ2-5
CASTPSGIQETQYF
TGTGCCAGCACCCCGAGCGGGATCCAAGAGACCCAGTACTTC
>TRBV19|few|TRBD1|TRBJ1-5
CASSIDRGEQPQHF
TGTGCCAGTAGTATAGACAGGGGGGAACAGCCCCAGCATTTT
>TRBV6-5|.|TRBD1|TRBJ2-6
CASRTGDAGANVLTF
TGTGCCAGCAGAACAGGGGACGCTGGGGCCAACGTCCTGACTTTC
>TRBV15|.|.|TRBJ2-7
CATSRDRTPLTSYEQYF
TGTGCCACCAGCAGAGATAGAACGCCCCTCACCTCCTACGAGCAGTACTTC
>TRBV11-2|once|TRBD1|TRBJ1-5
CASSASGTGNQPQHF
TGTGCCAGCAGCGCGTCCGGGACAGGGAATCAGCCCCAGCATTTT
>TRBV1|.|.|TRBJ2-1
CTSSFWLGEKVLGRSYNEQFF
TGCACCAGCAGCTTCTGGCTTGGGGAGAAGGTTTTAGGTCGCTCCTACAATGAGCAGTTCTTC
>TRBV6-1|.|.|TRBJ1-1
CASSDRMNTEAFF
TGTGCCAGCAGTGACAGGATGAACACTGAAGCTTTCTTT
>TRBV28|.|.|TRBJ1-2
CASSPEDIYGYTF
TGTGCCAGCAGTCCCGAAGACATCTATGGCTACACCTTC
>TRBV9|.|.|TRBJ1-1
CASSVGGWGNTEAFF
TGTGCCAGCAGCGTAGGAGGGTGGGGAAACACTGAAGCTTTCTTT
>TRBV4-1|.|TRBD1|TRBJ2-2
CASSQERTGNSGELFF
TGCGCCAGCAGCCAAGAACGGACAGGGAACTCCGGGGAGCTGTTTTTT
>TRBV5-4|.|.|TRBJ1-3
CASSANRSYVNTIYF
TGTGCCAGCAGCGCAAACAGGAGTTATGTGAACACCATATATTTT
>TRBV23-1|.|TRBD1|TRBJ1-5
CASTAQGANNQPQHF
TGCGCCAGCACGGCGCAGGGGGCAAACAATCAGCCCCAGCATTTT
>TRBV2|.|TRBD2|TRBJ2-7
CASSEAGGRYEQYF
TGTGCCAGCAGTGAAGCAGGCGGGAGATACGAGCAGTACTTC
>TRBV20-1|once|.|TRBJ2-7
CSAPPGNEQYF
TGCAGTGCTCCACCGGGTAACGAGCAGTACTTC
>TRBV11-2|.|.|TRBJ2-7
CASSSQGTVSYEQYF
TGTGCCAGCAGCTCCCAGGGGACCGTCTCCTACGAGCAGTACTTC
>TRBV4-1|.|TRBD1|TRBJ1-1
CASSQGFPGGNTEAFF
TGCGCCAGCAGCCAAGGTTTTCCAGGGGGGAACACTGAAGCTTTCTTT
>TRBV6-5|.|.|TRBJ2-3
CASTATVTDTQYF
TGTGCCAGCACCGCGACAGTCACAGATACGCAGTATTTT
>TRBV27|once|.|TRBJ2-2
CASSSRSGRYTGELFF
TGTGCCAGCAGTTCCCGGTCGGGGAGGTACACCGGGGAGCTGTTTTTT
>TRBV18|once|.|TRBJ1-4
CASSPSAGREKLFF
TGTGCCAGCTCACCATCGGCAGGGAGGGAAAAACTGTTTTTT
>TRBV18|.|TRBD2|TRBJ2-1
CASSPGLVAYNEQFF
TGTGCCAGCTCACCGGGACTAGTCGCCTACAATGAGCAGTTCTTC
>TRBV29-1|.|.|TRBJ1-2
CSVRVGQTYGYTF
TGCAGCGTTAGGGTCGGACAGACCTATGGCTACACCTTC